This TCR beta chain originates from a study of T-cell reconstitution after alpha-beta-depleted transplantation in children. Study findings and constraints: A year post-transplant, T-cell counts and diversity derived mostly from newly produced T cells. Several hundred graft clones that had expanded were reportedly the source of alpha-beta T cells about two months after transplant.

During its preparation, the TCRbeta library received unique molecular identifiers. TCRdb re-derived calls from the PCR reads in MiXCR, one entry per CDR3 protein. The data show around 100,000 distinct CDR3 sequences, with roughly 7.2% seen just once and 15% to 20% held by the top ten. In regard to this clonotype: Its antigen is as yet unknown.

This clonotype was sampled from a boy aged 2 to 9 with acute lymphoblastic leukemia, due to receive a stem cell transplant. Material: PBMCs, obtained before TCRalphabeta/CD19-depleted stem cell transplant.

CDR3 residues: CASSDSLWGSPLHF. The CDR3 nucleotides are TGTGCCAGCAGTGACTCGCTGTGGGGTTCACCCCTCCACTTT. This chain uses TRBV6-4 with TRBJ1-6; no clear D. Germline V gene data show CDR1 as MRHNA and CDR2 as SNTAGT. The CDR3 runs 14 residues. Trimming removed 0 bases at V and 9 bases at J, with 9 bases between.